The T cell receptor (beta chain) described here comes from a study of blood T cell repertoires in COVID-19. As for the study in general: Acute and convalescent COVID-19 samples came from the United States, Italy and Spain. Sources were T cells, B-cell-depleted T cells, or PBMCs; the material itself was cDNA or gDNA.

In germline, CDR1 is SNHLY, CDR2 FYNNEI. The CDR3 extends over 12 amino acids. V lost 5 bases to trimming and J lost 5 bases, with 6 bases between them. Assay used: immunoSEQ multiplex PCR; TCRdb lists only in-frame clones, some missing. The table lists 360,000 or so clones, roughly 90% of them singletons. Which cohort a participant joined came from the clinical history participants gave. Cohort 3 donors counted as recovered after two negative PCRs, clearance, or resolved symptoms. The TCR comes from a woman aged 25 to 39 who had recovered from COVID-19. This chain links TRBV2 with TRBJ2-2; D unclear. Specimen: PBMCs or T cells enriched from blood (not recorded which). This CDR3 reads CASSYLTGELFF. CDR3 DNA: TGTGCCAGCAGTTACCTAACCGGGGAGCTGTTTTTT.